These 30 T cell receptor beta chains share one sample of origin, sequenced in a study of cytomegalovirus exposure and HLA in healthy donors. Primers: 60 Vbeta forward and 13 Jbeta reverse. The protocol was immunoSEQ multiplex PCR, while the TCRdb copy is restricted to in-frame clones and leaves out a portion. The data contain about 160,000 clones, over 80% of them singletons. Sequenced sample: PBMCs. These receptors were collected from a girl aged 10 to 17 in good health and CMV-seropositive.

The CDR3 coding sequence is TGTGCTAGTGGTCCCCAGGGGGAGATCGGCTACAATGAGCAGTTCTTC. Amino acids: CASGPQGEIGYNEQFF. This chain joins TRBV12-5 and TRBJ2-1; 7 bases line up with TRBD1. The CDR3 sequence is 16 residues long. The V and J ends lost 5 bases and 3 bases, in that order; junction bases with no gene match: 10. Germline CDR1 reads LGHNT; CDR2 reads FRNRAP.

The V call is TRBV7-2, the J call TRBJ1-1; D gene uncertain. This CDR3 comprises 18 residues. V shed 3 bases and J shed 0 bases, with 20 bases lying between them. The germline CDR1 and CDR2 sequences are SGHTA and FQGNSA. CDR3: CASSLRFARPSLNTEAFF. CDR3 sequence (DNA): TGTGCCAGCAGCTTGAGGTTCGCGCGTCCGAGTTTGAACACTGAAGCTTTCTTT.

The chain recombines TRBV15 with TRBJ1-3, with 10 bases fitting TRBD1. Germline assignment: CDR1 LNHNV and CDR2 YYDKDF (reference sequence). Losses at the gene ends were 3 bases for V and 3 bases for J; bases not matched to a gene: 5. This CDR3 comprises 16 residues. The CDR3 DNA sequence: TGTGCCACCAGCAGCAGACAGGGGGCGCATGGAAACACCATATATTTT. Its protein product is CATSSRQGAHGNTIYF.

The chain combines TRBV4-3 with TRBJ2-7; maybe TRBD2 (6 bases). V lost 2 bases to trimming and J lost 0 bases, with 20 bases between them. The CDR3 has 18 amino acids. Germline CDR1 reads LGHNA; CDR2 reads YSLEER. The CDR3 sequence is CASSQNKNGRGTSYEQYF. The CDR3 region has the DNA TGCGCCAGCAGCCAAAATAAAAACGGGCGGGGAACCTCCTACGAGCAGTACTTC.

The gene calls are TRBV27 and TRBJ1-5, with no clear D. V shed 4 bases and J shed 6 bases, with 13 bases lying between them. The germline gives CDR1 MNHEY, CDR2 SMNVEV (reference sequence). The CDR3 spans 14 residues. DNA for the CDR3: TGTGCCAGCAGTTCAGTTTTCGGAGGTCAGCCCCAGCATTTT. Translating gives CASSSVFGGQPQHF.

This rearrangement joins TRBV5-4 to TRBJ1-1, with a weak D call TRBD1 (5 bases). Trimming pared 0 bases from V and 4 bases from J, leaving 13 bases between. The CDR3 is 15 amino acids. CDR1 and CDR2 (germline): SGHNT, YYREEE (reference sequence). CDR3 bases: TGTGCCAGCAGCTTGGGTTTCGGGGGGGGCACTGAAGCTTTCTTT. Encoded protein: CASSLGFGGGTEAFF.

The chain recombines TRBV19 with TRBJ2-5, with 7 bases that match TRBD1. The CDR3 spans 14 residues. Germline V gene data show CDR1 as LNHDA and CDR2 as SQIVND (reference sequence). The ends lost 3 bases at V and 4 bases at J; junction bases unmatched: 5. This CDR3 is CASSISRGIETQYF. CDR3 nucleotides: TGTGCCAGTAGTATCTCCAGGGGGATAGAGACCCAGTACTTC.

The chain joins TRBV27 to TRBJ1-2, with 8 bases lining up with TRBD1. Germline CDR1 and CDR2: MNHEY and SMNVEV (reference sequence). This CDR3 has 15 amino acids. J gave up 5 bases and V 4 bases, and 9 bases lay outside the gene matches. The CDR3 sequence: CASSSRQGRRYGYTF. The CDR3 DNA reads as TGTGCCAGCAGTTCCAGACAGGGGAGGAGGTATGGCTACACCTTC.

This clone was detected only a few times. The chain uses TRBV4-3 and TRBJ2-1; TRBD1 matches at 8 bases. This CDR3 spans 17 amino acids. Unmatched junction bases numbered 8, after V lost 0 bases and J lost 4 bases. Germline assignment: CDR1 LGHNA and CDR2 YSLEER. DNA for the CDR3: TGCGCCAGCAGCCAAGATCGCCGGACAGGGATTTACAATGAGCAGTTCTTC. Translated: CASSQDRRTGIYNEQFF.

This clone came up a few times. The chain combines TRBV11-3 with TRBJ2-2, with a tentative D call TRBD2 (5 bases). The CDR3 runs to 15 residues. CDR1 SGHNT and CDR2 YENEEA come from the germline V gene. V lost 2 bases and J lost 1, with 8 bases in between. CDR3 loop: CASSLSRGNTGELFF. The CDR3 DNA is TGTGCCAGCAGCTTAAGCCGGGGGAACACCGGGGAGCTGTTTTTT.

This chain uses TRBV28 with TRBJ1-1, with D possibly matching TRBD1 (5 bases). Trimming stripped 8 bases from V and 3 bases from J, with 13 bases between. The V gene's germline CDR1 is MDHEN and CDR2 SYDVKM. CDR3 length equals 13 residues. The chain's CDR3 is CASGTIGDTEAFF. The CDR3 DNA reads TGTGCCAGCGGAACCATAGGGGACACTGAAGCTTTCTTT.

V usage is TRBV30 and J usage is TRBJ1-1, with unresolved D. Trimming stripped 3 bases from V and 0 bases from J, with 8 bases between. Per germline, CDR1 GTSNPN and CDR2 SVGIG (reference sequence). CDR3 length: 13 residues. The CDR3 sequence: CAWRTQLNTEAFF. In DNA, the CDR3 is TGTGCCTGGAGGACTCAGCTGAACACTGAAGCTTTCTTT.

The chain couples TRBV28 to TRBJ1-2; D is perhaps TRBD1 (5 bases). The V gene lost 5 bases and the J gene lost 2 bases, with 15 bases spanning the gap. CDR1 and CDR2 (germline): MDHEN, SYDVKM. The CDR3 totals 15 residues. CDR3 in DNA: TGTGCCAGCAGTATCGAAGTCTCAGGGAACTATGGCTACACCTTC. This sequence encodes CASSIEVSGNYGYTF.

The chain couples TRBV7-9 to TRBJ2-7; 12 bases match TRBD2. Germline CDR1 is SEHNR and CDR2 is FQNEAQ (reference sequence). The V and J ends lost 5 bases and 4 bases, in that order; junction bases with no gene match: 9. The CDR3 is 16 amino acids. CDR3 residues: CASSGRTSGILYEQYF. CDR3 nucleotides: TGTGCCAGCAGCGGGAGGACTAGCGGGATCCTATACGAGCAGTACTTC.

The rearrangement joins TRBV6-5 to TRBJ1-3, with D perhaps matching TRBD1 (6 bases). CDR3 length equals 15 residues. V lost 6 bases, J lost 0 bases, and 12 bases lay in between. Germline V gene data show CDR1 as MNHEY and CDR2 as SVGAGI. CDR3 DNA: TGTGCCAGCAGAAACGACAGGTTCTCTGGAAACACCATATATTTT. This sequence encodes CASRNDRFSGNTIYF.

This chain links TRBV5-4 with TRBJ2-3, with 8 bases that match TRBD2. The CDR3 covers 14 residues. CDR1 and CDR2 from the germline V gene are SGHNT and YYREEE (reference sequence). V dropped 6 bases and J dropped 1; count of bases not matched to a gene: 4. CDR3 DNA: TGTGCCAGCAATCGGGGGGGCGGCACAGATACGCAGTATTTT. Its protein is CASNRGGGTDTQYF.

This chain joins TRBV4-1 and TRBJ1-2; D is perhaps TRBD1 (5 bases). The ends were cut back, 4 bases at V and 0 bases at J, with 12 bases in the middle. This CDR3 has 15 residues. CDR1 MGHRA and CDR2 YSYEKL come from the germline V gene. DNA for the CDR3: TGCGCCAGCAGCCTCGACAGCCATCCTAACTATGGCTACACCTTC. Translated, it gives CASSLDSHPNYGYTF.

This clone was observed a handful of times. The sample contains more than one DNA sequence encoding this CDR3. The gene calls are TRBV5-1 and TRBJ1-1, with 7 bases lining up with TRBD1. V lost 4 bases, J lost 3 bases, and 6 bases stayed unmatched. This CDR3 contains 14 residues. The germline V gene has CDR1 SGHRS and CDR2 YFSETQ. For the CDR3, the DNA is TGCGCCAGCAGCCCGGCAGGGGGGTACACTGAAGCTTTCTTT. The encoded protein is CASSPAGGYTEAFF.

V usage is TRBV6-5 and J usage is TRBJ2-7, with TRBD2 identical over 12 bases. The V gene's germline CDR1 is MNHEY and CDR2 SVGAGI. V lost 9 bases and J lost 6; bases outside the gene matches: 12. This CDR3 region has 15 residues. The CDR3 DNA reads as TGTGCCAGTTCTCCTAGCGGGAGGGCCATCTCCGAGCAGTACTTC. The encoded protein is CASSPSGRAISEQYF.

The V and J genes are TRBV6-1 and TRBJ2-5; TRBD2 matches 10 bases. Germline lookup yields CDR1 MNHNS and CDR2 SASEGT. CDR3 length equals 18 residues. The ends lost 0 bases at V and 3 bases at J; junction bases unmatched: 10. Written as DNA, the CDR3 is TGTGCCAGCAGTGAAGCGGGCCTAGCGGGAGTTGGGGAAGAGACCCAGTACTTC. It specifies CASSEAGLAGVGEETQYF.

V usage is TRBV7-9 and J usage is TRBJ1-1, with 9 bases fitting TRBD1. Germline V gene lookup returns CDR1 SEHNR and CDR2 FQNEAQ (reference sequence). The CDR3 is made up of 13 amino acids. The V gene end was trimmed by 3 bases and the J gene end by 5 bases; junction bases not matched to a gene: 1. CDR3 bases: TGTGCCAGCAGCTTGGGGACAGGGACTGAAGCTTTCTTT. Translation gives CASSLGTGTEAFF.

V usage is TRBV11-2 and J usage is TRBJ2-7; 10 bases align to TRBD2. V was pared by 5 bases and J by 2 bases, with 6 bases of the junction left unmatched. This CDR3 has 15 residues. From germline, CDR1 is SGHAT and CDR2 FQNNGV. The CDR3 coding sequence is TGTGCCAGCAGCCAGTTAGCGGGGGGCCCCTACGAGCAGTACTTC. Protein sequence: CASSQLAGGPYEQYF.

This clone was seen just once. The rearrangement links TRBV7-8 to TRBJ2-5; the D is unclear. The J call may be in error: the DNA end matches TRBJ2-7 better. Germline loops: CDR1 SGHVS, CDR2 FQNEAQ. CDR3 length: 14 amino acids. CDR3 amino acids: CASSLSVTSYEQYF. The CDR3 DNA is TGTGCCAGCAGCCTCAGCGTGACCTCCTACGAGCAGTACTTC.

This rearrangement joins TRBV10-2 to TRBJ2-7; 8 bases are shared with TRBD1. V lost 8 bases, J lost 3 bases, and 3 bases stayed unmatched. Germline CDR1 reads WSHSY; CDR2 reads SAAADI. The CDR3 sequence is 12 residues long. CDR3: CASRGQGYEQYF. The CDR3 DNA follows: TGCGCCAGCCGTGGACAGGGCTACGAGCAGTACTTC.

The V gene is TRBV5-1, the J gene TRBJ2-5, with D hard to call. Germline V gene lookup returns CDR1 SGHRS and CDR2 YFSETQ. V was clipped by 4 bases and J by 5 bases, with 18 bases between them. The CDR3 loop spans 15 amino acids. This CDR3 is CASSPSPSELETQYF. The CDR3 region has the DNA TGCGCCAGCAGCCCCTCGCCTAGTGAGTTGGAGACCCAGTACTTC.

This chain uses TRBV2 with TRBJ2-5, with 9 bases lining up with TRBD1. Germline CDR1 and CDR2: SNHLY and FYNNEI. V lost 4 bases and J lost 5; bases outside the gene matches: 5. This CDR3 contains 14 residues. CDR3 bases: TGTGCCAGCAGTGTCGGACAGGGGTTGGAGACCCAGTACTTC. This codes for CASSVGQGLETQYF.

The chain uses TRBV4-2 and TRBJ2-7; 9 nucleotides line up with TRBD2. The CDR3 has 15 residues. Trimming cost V 4 bases and J 6 bases; bases outside gene matches: 10. Germline V CDR1 and CDR2: LGHNA, YNFKEQ. The CDR3 spells CASSLDSGRVREQYF. The CDR3 DNA reads as TGTGCCAGCAGCCTCGATAGCGGGAGAGTGCGCGAGCAGTACTTC.

In DNA, the CDR3 is TGCGCCAGCAGTGCCGGGACTAGCGGAACCTACGAGCAGTACTTC. Translated, it gives CASSAGTSGTYEQYF. The rearrangement joins TRBV10-2 to TRBJ2-5, with 11 bases fitting TRBD2. The end of the DNA aligns better with TRBJ2-7, so the J call may be wrong. This CDR3 comprises 15 residues. Germline V gives CDR1 WSHSY, CDR2 SAAADI.

The chain employs TRBV6-1 and TRBJ2-7; 9 nucleotides agree with TRBD1. Germline V gene sequence: CDR1 MNHNS, CDR2 SASEGT. CDR3 length: 13 residues. With 7 bases clipped from V and 5 bases from J, the junction kept 6 bases outside the gene matches. The CDR3 nucleotides read TGTGCCAGCATTAGGACAGGGGTCGACGAGCAGTACTTC. Its protein is CASIRTGVDEQYF.

The V gene is TRBV7-2, the J gene TRBJ2-1; TRBD2 aligns across 11 bases. The CDR3 has 18 residues. The germline V gene encodes CDR1 SGHTA and CDR2 FQGNSA. Trimming removed 6 bases from V and 1 base from J; junction bases left unmatched: 11. The CDR3 nucleotides are TGTGCCAGCAGGCACAATAAACGACTAGCGGGGTCCTACAATGAGCAGTTCTTC. Its protein product is CASRHNKRLAGSYNEQFF.